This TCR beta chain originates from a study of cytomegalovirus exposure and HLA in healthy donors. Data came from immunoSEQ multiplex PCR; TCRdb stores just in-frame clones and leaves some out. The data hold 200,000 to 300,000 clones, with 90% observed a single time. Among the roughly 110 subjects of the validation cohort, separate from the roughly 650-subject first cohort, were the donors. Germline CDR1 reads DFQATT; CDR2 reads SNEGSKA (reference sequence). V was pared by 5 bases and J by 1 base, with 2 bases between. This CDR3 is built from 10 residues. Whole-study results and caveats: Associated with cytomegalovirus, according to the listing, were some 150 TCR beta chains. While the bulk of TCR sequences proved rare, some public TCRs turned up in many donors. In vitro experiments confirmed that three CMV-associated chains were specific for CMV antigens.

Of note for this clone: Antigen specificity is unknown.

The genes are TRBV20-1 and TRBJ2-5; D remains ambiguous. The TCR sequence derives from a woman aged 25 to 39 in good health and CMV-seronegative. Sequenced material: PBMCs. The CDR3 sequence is CSALQETQYF. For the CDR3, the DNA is TGCAGTGCTCTCCAAGAGACCCAGTACTTC.